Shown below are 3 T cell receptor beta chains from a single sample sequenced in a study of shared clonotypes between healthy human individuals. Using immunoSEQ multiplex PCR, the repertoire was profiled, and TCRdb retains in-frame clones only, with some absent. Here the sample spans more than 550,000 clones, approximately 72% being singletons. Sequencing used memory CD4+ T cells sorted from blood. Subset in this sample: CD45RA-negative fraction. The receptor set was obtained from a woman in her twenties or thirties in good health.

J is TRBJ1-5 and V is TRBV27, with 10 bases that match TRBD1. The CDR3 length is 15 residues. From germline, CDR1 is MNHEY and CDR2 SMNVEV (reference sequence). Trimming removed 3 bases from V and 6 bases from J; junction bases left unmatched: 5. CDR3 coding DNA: TGTGCCAGCAGTTTCGACAGGGGGCTTGGTCAGCCCCAGCATTTT. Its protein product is CASSFDRGLGQPQHF.

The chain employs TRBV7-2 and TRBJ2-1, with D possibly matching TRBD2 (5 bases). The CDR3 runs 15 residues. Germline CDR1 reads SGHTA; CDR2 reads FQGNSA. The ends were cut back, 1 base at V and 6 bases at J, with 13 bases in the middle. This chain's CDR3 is CASSLGSVVSNEQFF. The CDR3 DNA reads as TGTGCCAGCAGCTTAGGTAGCGTGGTCAGCAATGAGCAGTTCTTC.

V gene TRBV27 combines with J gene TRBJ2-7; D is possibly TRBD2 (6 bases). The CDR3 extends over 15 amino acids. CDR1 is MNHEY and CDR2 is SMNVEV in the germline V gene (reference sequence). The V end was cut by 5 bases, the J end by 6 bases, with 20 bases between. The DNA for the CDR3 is TGTGCCAGCAGTGACTCGGAGGGAGTCGCGCGCGAGCAGTACTTC. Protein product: CASSDSEGVAREQYF.